These T cell receptor beta chains were read from a single sample in a study of post-analysis software for immune sequencing data. TCRdb processed the PCR reads anew with MiXCR; each CDR3 protein has one entry. The sample consists of hundreds of thousands of distinct CDR3 sequences, around 40% of them appearing once. What was sequenced was blood. The receptors derive from a girl aged 5 to 17 with multiple sclerosis. Both conserved end residues are part of each CDR3. Each record gives: CDR3 DNA, CDR3 protein, V gene, J gene, D gene, clone size. D genes are given only for firm matches. Clone size is stated in some rows and not others, as once, few, many or a class when expanded.

TGTGCCAGCAGTTCTCTAGCGAACTCCTACGAGCAGTACTTC	CASSSLANSYEQYF	TRBV27	TRBJ2-7	NA	NA
TGCGCCAGCAGCTTGTTTTTCTTGGACCGGGGGGACGAAGCTTTCTTT	CASSLFFLDRGDEAFF	TRBV5-1	TRBJ1-1	NA	NA
TGTGCCAGCAGCTTAGAAAGGGGCGGACCGGGAAATATTCAGTACTTC	CASSLERGGPGNIQYF	TRBV7-2	TRBJ2-4	NA	NA
TGTGCCAGCAGCCAAGAGAACAGGGTCGAGACCCAGTACTTC	CASSQENRVETQYF	TRBV14	TRBJ2-5	NA	NA
TGCGCCAGCAGCTTGGCGGAAAGGACGGGGTACGAGCAGTACTTC	CASSLAERTGYEQYF	TRBV5-1	TRBJ2-7	NA	NA
TGTGCCACCTTAGCGGGACCTAACTCCTACAATGAGCAGTTCTTC	CATLAGPNSYNEQFF	TRBV6-2/TRBV6-3	TRBJ2-1	TRBD2	NA
TGTGCCAGCAGTTCCGGGACAGGTTGGGAGTACGAGCAGTACTTC	CASSSGTGWEYEQYF	TRBV27	TRBJ2-7	TRBD1	few
TGCGCCAGCAGTGAGGGGACAGGGACCTACGAGCAGTACTTC	CASSEGTGTYEQYF	TRBV5-1	TRBJ2-7	TRBD1	NA
TGTGCCAGCAGCTTAAGCACAGGGCACTACGAGCAGTACTTC	CASSLSTGHYEQYF	TRBV7-3	TRBJ2-7	NA	NA
TGTGCCAGCAGCTCCCTGAGCGCAGTCGGGGTTGAGCAGTACTTC	CASSSLSAVGVEQYF	TRBV7-9	TRBJ2-5	NA	few
TGCGCCAGCAGCCAAGTCGTGTCGCTAGCGGATTACAATGAGCAGTTCTTC	CASSQVVSLADYNEQFF	TRBV4-1	TRBJ2-1	TRBD2	NA
TGCAGTGCTAGTGACCTGAAGGGGGGGCAGCTCCAGCATTTT	CSASDLKGGQLQHF	TRBV20-1	TRBJ1-5	NA	NA
TGTGCCAGCAGCCCTCGGACAGGGATCGAGCAGTACTTC	CASSPRTGIEQYF	TRBV7-6	TRBJ2-7	TRBD1	few
TGTGCCATCAGTCCTATTCAACTGACAGGAGGGGGCGAGCAGTACTTC	CAISPIQLTGGGEQYF	TRBV10-3	TRBJ2-7	NA	NA
TGCGCCAGCAGCCAAGCCCACCTTCCGAACAATGAGCAGTTCTTC	CASSQAHLPNNEQFF	TRBV4-1	TRBJ2-1	NA	NA
TGTGCCAGCAGCACAACTAGTCGGGAGACCCAGTACTTC	CASSTTSRETQYF	TRBV9	TRBJ2-5	NA	NA
TGCGCCAGCAGCCAGCACCCGGGACAGGGGGCAGAGACCCAGTACTTC	CASSQHPGQGAETQYF	TRBV4-1	TRBJ2-5	TRBD1	NA
TGTGCCAGCAGCTTAGCCTTGACAACAGATACGCAGTATTTT	CASSLALTTDTQYF	TRBV7-8	TRBJ2-3	NA	few
TGTGCCAGCAGCTTCCCCGAGGCTATACAATATGGCTACACCTTC	CASSFPEAIQYGYTF	TRBV7-4	TRBJ1-2	NA	NA
TGCGCCAGCAGCCTCCTCGGGACAGGGGACTACGAGCAGTACTTC	CASSLLGTGDYEQYF	TRBV5-1	TRBJ2-7	TRBD1	NA
TGTGCCAGCTCATCCGGGAATGAGGGCGAGCAGTACTTC	CASSSGNEGEQYF	TRBV28	TRBJ2-7	NA	NA
TGTGCCATCTCCCGGGCGGGAGGCCCAGATACGCAGTATTTT	CAISRAGGPDTQYF	TRBV10-3	TRBJ2-3	TRBD2	few
TGTGCCGTCCAGGCGCCTAACACTGAAGCTTTCTTT	CAVQAPNTEAFF	TRBV10-3	TRBJ1-1	NA	NA
TGCAGCGTGGGACTAGATTCTACCTACGAGCAGTACTTC	CSVGLDSTYEQYF	TRBV29-1	TRBJ2-7	TRBD2	NA
TGTGCCAGCAGCTTACCGAAAGCGGGTGGGGAGGCCCAGTACTTC	CASSLPKAGGEAQYF	TRBV7-9	TRBJ2-7	NA	NA
TGCGCCAGCAGCCACGTCGGAAGCTCCTACAATGAGCAGTACTTC	CASSHVGSSYNEQYF	TRBV4-1	TRBJ2-7	NA	NA